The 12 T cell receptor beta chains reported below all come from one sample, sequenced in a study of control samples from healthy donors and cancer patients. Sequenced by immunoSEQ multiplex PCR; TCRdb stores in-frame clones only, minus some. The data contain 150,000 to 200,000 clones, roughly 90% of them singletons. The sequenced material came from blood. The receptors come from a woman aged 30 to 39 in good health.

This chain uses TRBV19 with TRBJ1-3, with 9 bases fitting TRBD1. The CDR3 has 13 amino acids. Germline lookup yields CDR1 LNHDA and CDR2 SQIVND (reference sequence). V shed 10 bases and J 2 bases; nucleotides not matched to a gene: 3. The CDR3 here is CATGQGAGNTIYF. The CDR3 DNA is TGTGCCACGGGACAGGGTGCTGGAAACACCATATATTTT.

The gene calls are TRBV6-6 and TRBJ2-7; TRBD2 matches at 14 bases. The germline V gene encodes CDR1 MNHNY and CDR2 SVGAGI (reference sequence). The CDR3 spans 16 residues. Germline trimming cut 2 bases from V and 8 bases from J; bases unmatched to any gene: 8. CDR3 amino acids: CASSYLGTSGSRKQYF. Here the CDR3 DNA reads TGTGCCAGCAGTTACCTCGGGACTAGCGGGAGTAGGAAGCAGTACTTC.

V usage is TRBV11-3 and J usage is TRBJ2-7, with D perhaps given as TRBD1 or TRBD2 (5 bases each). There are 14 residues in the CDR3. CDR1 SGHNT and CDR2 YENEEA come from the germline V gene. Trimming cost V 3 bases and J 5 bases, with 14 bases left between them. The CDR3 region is CASSFGGRGDEQYF. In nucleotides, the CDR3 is TGTGCCAGCAGCTTTGGTGGGAGAGGGGACGAGCAGTACTTC. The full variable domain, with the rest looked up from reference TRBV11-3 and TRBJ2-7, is EAGVVQSPRYKIIEKKQPVAFWCNPISGHNTLYWYLQNLGQGPELLIRYENEEAVDDSQLPKDRFSAERLKGVDSTLKIQPAELGDSAVYLCASSFGGRGDEQYFGPGTRLTVT.

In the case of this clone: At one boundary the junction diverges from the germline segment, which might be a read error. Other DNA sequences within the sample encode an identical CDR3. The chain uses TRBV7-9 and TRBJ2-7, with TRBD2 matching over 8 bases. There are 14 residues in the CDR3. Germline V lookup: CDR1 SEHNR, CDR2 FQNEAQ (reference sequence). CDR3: CASSLSGGPYEQYF. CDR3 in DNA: TGCGCCAGCAGCCTCAGCGGGGGCCCCTACGAGCAGTACTTC.

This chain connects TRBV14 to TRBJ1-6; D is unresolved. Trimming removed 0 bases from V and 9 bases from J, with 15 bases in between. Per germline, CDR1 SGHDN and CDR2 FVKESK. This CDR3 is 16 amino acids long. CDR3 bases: TGTGCCAGCAGCCAAGATAGTCCCGCGCAGATTTCACCCCTCCACTTT. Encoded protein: CASSQDSPAQISPLHF.

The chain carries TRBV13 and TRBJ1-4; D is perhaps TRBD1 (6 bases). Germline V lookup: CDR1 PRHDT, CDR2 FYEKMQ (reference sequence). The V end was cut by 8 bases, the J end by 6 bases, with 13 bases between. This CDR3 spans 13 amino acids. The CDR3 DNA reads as TGTGCCAGCCGCCGGGAGGGGGATGAAAAACTGTTTTTT. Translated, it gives CASRREGDEKLFF.

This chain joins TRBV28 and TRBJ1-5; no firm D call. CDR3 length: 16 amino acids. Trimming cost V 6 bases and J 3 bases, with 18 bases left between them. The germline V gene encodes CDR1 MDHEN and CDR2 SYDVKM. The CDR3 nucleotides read TGTGCCAGCAGGTTAGAGTCGGACGGACTCAATCAGCCCCAGCATTTT. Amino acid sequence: CASRLESDGLNQPQHF.

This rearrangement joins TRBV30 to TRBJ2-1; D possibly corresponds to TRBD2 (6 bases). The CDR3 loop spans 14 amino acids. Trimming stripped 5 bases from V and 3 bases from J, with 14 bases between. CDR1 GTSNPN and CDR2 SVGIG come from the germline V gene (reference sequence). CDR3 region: CAWGAGRIYNEQFF. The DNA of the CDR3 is TGTGCCTGGGGTGCGGGACGGATCTACAATGAGCAGTTCTTC.

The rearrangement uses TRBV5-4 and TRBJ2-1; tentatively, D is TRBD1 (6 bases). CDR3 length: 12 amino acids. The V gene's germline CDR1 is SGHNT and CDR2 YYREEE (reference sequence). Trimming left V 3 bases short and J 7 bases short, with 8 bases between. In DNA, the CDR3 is TGTGCCAGCAGCTCTCAGGGGAATGAGCAGTTCTTC. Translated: CASSSQGNEQFF.

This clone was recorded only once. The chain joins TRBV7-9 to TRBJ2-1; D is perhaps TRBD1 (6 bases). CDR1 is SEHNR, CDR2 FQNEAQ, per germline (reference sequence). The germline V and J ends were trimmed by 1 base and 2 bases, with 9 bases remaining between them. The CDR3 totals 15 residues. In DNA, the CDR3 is TGTGCCAGCAGCTTAGTAGGGGGAACCTACAATGAGCAGTTCTTC. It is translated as CASSLVGGTYNEQFF.

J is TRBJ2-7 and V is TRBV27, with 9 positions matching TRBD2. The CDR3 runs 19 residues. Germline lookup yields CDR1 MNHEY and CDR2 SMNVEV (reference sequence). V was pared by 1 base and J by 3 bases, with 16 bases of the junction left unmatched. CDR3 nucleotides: TGTGCCAGCAGTTTATTAACGTCTGGGAGTAGCGGGAGTGTCTACGAGCAGTACTTC. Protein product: CASSLLTSGSSGSVYEQYF.

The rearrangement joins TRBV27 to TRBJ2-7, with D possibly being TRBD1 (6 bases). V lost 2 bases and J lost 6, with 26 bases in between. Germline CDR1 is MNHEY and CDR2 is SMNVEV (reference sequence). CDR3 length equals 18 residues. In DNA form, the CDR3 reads TGTGCCAGCAGTTTAGTCGGGTGGTATCAGAGGGGGTTGGCCGAGCAGTACTTC. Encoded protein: CASSLVGWYQRGLAEQYF.